This note documents a single T cell receptor beta chain sequence. What it binds is unknown. The record originates from a study of blood T cells in healthy people across ages. Notes on the study in general: When set beside aged donors, long-lived donors presented more naive CD4+ cells and higher diversity.

A second PCR of 7 to 11 cycles used a sample-barcoded 5' primer and a J-beta primer mix. Every molecule of cDNA carried a tag from a template-switch adaptor with 12 random nucleotides. TCRdb processed the 5' RACE reads anew with MiXCR; each CDR3 protein has one entry. The table lists about 970,000 distinct CDR3 sequences, 45% to 60% of them singletons. Trimming at V came to 5 bases and at J to 8 bases, leaving 8 bases not matched to a gene. CDR3 length: 14 residues. Germline assignment: CDR1 SGHTA and CDR2 FQGNSA. The sequenced sample was blood. The origin of this receptor is a woman aged 55-70 years in good health. The chain is built from TRBV7-2 and TRBJ2-4, with TRBD2 matching over 8 bases. CDR3: CASSPGLAGDIQYF. The CDR3 nucleotides are TGTGCCAGCAGCCCCGGACTAGCCGGAGACATTCAGTACTTC.